This T cell receptor (beta chain) was sequenced during a study of OX40 agonist ivuxolimab in advanced cancers. Study observations and caveats: At 0.1 to 3.0 mg/kg and by week 6, CD4+ and CD8+ T cells in the blood had expanded clonally. Part of the nonresponder group also had normalized T-cell clonal expansion that was low. Expanded clones tended on average to be more numerous among CD8+ T cells than CD4+.

This clone showed up just once. As yet, its antigen is unknown. The ends were cut back, 6 bases at V and 4 bases at J, with 13 bases in the middle. The germline CDR1 and CDR2 sequences are MNHEY and SMNVEV (reference sequence). The CDR3 has 14 residues. Profiled with immunoSEQ multiplex PCR; TCRdb holds only in-frame clones, not every one. The repertoire holds about 45,000 clones, with roughly nine tenths as singletons. The sequence was collected from an adult with an advanced solid tumor such as melanoma, head and neck, liver or kidney cancer. This rearrangement joins TRBV27 to TRBJ1-5; D uncertain. Sequencing was performed on CD4+ or CD8+ T cells sorted from blood, taken in a trial of the OX40 agonist ivuxolimab. The CDR3 nucleotides are TGTGCCAGCAGACGGGGAGAGCCTAATCAGCCCCAGCATTTT. This codes for CASRRGEPNQPQHF.